Listed below are T cell receptor beta chains from one sample, sequenced in a study of blood T cell repertoires in COVID-19. Libraries were prepared by immunoSEQ multiplex PCR; TCRdb keeps only in-frame clonotypes and omits some of them. The sample records about 230,000 clones, approximately 87% being singletons. The specimen sequenced was peripheral blood. The source of these receptors is an older woman with active or convalescent COVID-19. CDR3s include the opening cysteine and the closing phenylalanine or tryptophan. D genes are given only for firm matches. Clone size is given for some rows only: seen once, a few or many times, or a class if the clone is expanded.

clone size	V gene	D gene	J gene	CDR3 DNA	CDR3 protein
.	TRBV19	.	TRBJ1-2	TGTGCCAGTAGTGCCCGCGGGACCGACGGCTATGGCTACACCTTC	CASSARGTDGYGYTF
few	TRBV28	TRBD1	TRBJ1-1	TGTGCCAGCGGATTAGGACAGGGGGGGAAAGGAGCTTTCTTT	CASGLGQGGKGAFF
few	TRBV5-1	TRBD1	TRBJ2-2	TGCGCCAGCAGCCAGGATGGACAGGGGCCCTCCACCGGGGAGCTGTTTTTT	CASSQDGQGPSTGELFF
.	TRBV12-3/TRBV12-4	.	TRBJ1-2	TGTGCCAGCAGTCCACGAGAGGACTCTGGCTACACCTTC	CASSPREDSGYTF
.	TRBV2	.	TRBJ1-1	TGTGCCAGCAGTGCCGGGGGGACCACTGAAGCTTTCTTT	CASSAGGTTEAFF
.	TRBV9	.	TRBJ2-5	TGTGCCAGCAGCGTAGGTTCAGTAAACCAAGAGACCCAGTACTTC	CASSVGSVNQETQYF
.	TRBV18	TRBD2	TRBJ2-1	TGTGCCAGCTCACCGGGACTAGCGGGGGACTCGAATGAGCAGTTCTTC	CASSPGLAGDSNEQFF
few	TRBV4-1	TRBD1	TRBJ1-5	TGCGCCAGCAGCCCCGGACAGGGAGAGGATCAGCCCCAGCATTTT	CASSPGQGEDQPQHF
.	TRBV7-9	TRBD1	TRBJ1-1	TGTGCCAGCAGCCTCCAGGGGGCGCGGACTGAAGCTTTCTTT	CASSLQGARTEAFF
.	TRBV28	TRBD1	TRBJ1-2	TGTGCCAGCAGTTTATGGGACAGGGCTGACTATGGCTACACCTTC	CASSLWDRADYGYTF
.	TRBV6-5	TRBD1	TRBJ2-7	TGTGCCAGTAGGGACAGGGGCAACTCCTACGAGCAGTACTTC	CASRDRGNSYEQYF